Shown below are 25 T cell receptor beta chains from a single sample sequenced in a study of blood T cell repertoires in COVID-19. This table comes from immunoSEQ multiplex PCR, and its TCRdb copy is limited to in-frame clones, with some not included. The data hold 200,000 to 300,000 clones, with 82% observed a single time. The sample taken for sequencing was peripheral blood. These receptors all stem from an older woman with active or convalescent COVID-19.

The chain uses TRBV12-2 and TRBJ1-5; the table gives TRBD1 as D, unverified against the DNA. TRBV12-2 is given as a pseudogene. This CDR3 contains 17 residues. In DNA form, the CDR3 reads TGTGCAAGTCGCTTAGCTTCGTATGGCAGGGGCCATCAGCCCCAGCATTTT. It is translated as CASRLASYGRGHQPQHF.

This clone was recorded only once. The CDR3 sequence: CASSPIRGRSNLAEAFF. The CDR3 bases are TGTGCCAGCTCACCAATCAGGGGCAGGTCGAATTTGGCTGAAGCTTTCTTT. This rearrangement joins TRBV18 to TRBJ1-1; maybe TRBD1 (6 bases). The V gene lost 2 bases and the J gene lost 6 bases, with 22 bases spanning the gap. Germline V gene sequence: CDR1 KGHSH, CDR2 LQKENI. The CDR3 contains 17 residues.

V usage is TRBV7-3 and J usage is TRBJ2-1; the match to TRBD2 covers 8 bases. Germline values: CDR1 SGHTA, CDR2 FQGTGA. V dropped 6 bases and J dropped 10; count of bases not matched to a gene: 11. CDR3 size: 14 residues. CDR3 in amino acids: CASSEAGGPGEQFF. The CDR3, as DNA: TGTGCCAGCAGTGAGGCGGGGGGCCCAGGAGAGCAGTTCTTC.

This clone was counted a few times. The chain combines TRBV3-1 (or the pseudogene TRBV3-2) with TRBJ2-3; 10 bases are shared with TRBD2. CDR1 and CDR2 from the germline V gene are LGHDT and YNNKEL (reference sequence). The CDR3 spans 17 residues. V was pared by 2 bases and J by 5 bases, with 10 bases of the junction left unmatched. CDR3 residues: CASSQRLSGGAIDTQYF. The CDR3 DNA follows: TGTGCCAGCAGCCAAAGGCTAAGCGGGGGGGCTATAGATACGCAGTATTTT.

The chain is built from TRBV6-1 and TRBJ2-1, with TRBD2 matching 9 bases. The junction had 2 bases not matched to a gene; V was cut back by 1 base and J by 4 bases. Per the germline V gene, CDR1 is MNHNS and CDR2 is SASEGT. The CDR3 has 15 residues. The CDR3 DNA is TGTGCCAGCAGTGAAGGGCGGGGGGGGTACAATGAGCAGTTCTTC. Translated: CASSEGRGGYNEQFF.

V gene TRBV5-1 combines with J gene TRBJ1-4; 8 positions agree with TRBD1. There are 14 residues in the CDR3. Germline CDR1 and CDR2: SGHRS and YFSETQ. V shed 3 bases and J 8 bases; nucleotides not matched to a gene: 6. The CDR3 DNA sequence: TGCGCCAGCAGCTCCGGCCCAGGGGGCGAAAAACTGTTTTTT. Its translation is CASSSGPGGEKLFF.

V and J are TRBV4-3 and TRBJ2-7; 9 nucleotides align to TRBD1. The junction had 7 bases not matched to a gene; V was cut back by 4 bases and J by 3 bases. The germline V gene encodes CDR1 LGHNA and CDR2 YSLEER. The CDR3 is 15 amino acids. The CDR3 nucleotides are TGCGCCAGCAGCCTAGGGACAGGGAGCTTCTACGAGCAGTACTTC. Translation gives CASSLGTGSFYEQYF.

J is TRBJ1-4 and V is TRBV7-2, with D possibly TRBD1 on 6 matching bases. The CDR3 covers 15 residues. The V end was cut by 5 bases, the J end by 1 base, with 11 bases between. The V gene's germline CDR1 is SGHTA and CDR2 FQGNSA. CDR3 in amino acids: CASSPRGRTNEKLFF. CDR3 in DNA: TGTGCCAGCAGCCCGCGGGGGCGAACTAATGAAAAACTGTTTTTT.

The chain has TRBV10-3 and TRBJ1-1, with TRBD1 matching over 8 bases. Trimming cost V 5 bases and J 6 bases; bases outside gene matches: 8. The CDR3 covers 14 residues. CDR1 is ENHRY, CDR2 SYGVKD, per germline. CDR3 amino acids: CAISLRGLGAEAFF. The CDR3 region has the DNA TGTGCCATCAGTCTCAGGGGGCTGGGGGCTGAAGCTTTCTTT.

The rearrangement uses TRBV2 and TRBJ2-7; D might be TRBD2 (8 bases). The CDR3 has 13 amino acids. V was trimmed by 8 bases and J by 5 bases, leaving 16 bases between them. Per the germline V gene, CDR1 is SNHLY and CDR2 is FYNNEI. The CDR3 nucleotides read TGTGCCAGCCGCCGACAGGGACTAGACGAGCAGTACTTC. Its translation: CASRRQGLDEQYF.

The chain recombines TRBV7-6 with TRBJ2-3; 7 bases line up with TRBD2. Germline values: CDR1 SGHVS, CDR2 FNYEAQ. J was trimmed by 2 bases and V by 1 base; bases with no gene match: 3. This CDR3 is built from 15 residues. CDR3 residues: CASSLGGGYTDTQYF. For the CDR3, the DNA is TGTGCCAGCAGCTTAGGGGGGGGGTACACAGATACGCAGTATTTT.

The chain carries TRBV11-2 and TRBJ1-2; possible D gene TRBD1, 5 bases. Per the germline V gene, CDR1 is SGHAT and CDR2 is FQNNGV. The CDR3 has 14 amino acids. Trimming left V 1 base short and J 4 bases short, with 10 bases between. The CDR3 DNA reads as TGTGCCAGCAGCTTAGCGGGGGTGGGCTATGGCTACACCTTC. Its protein product is CASSLAGVGYGYTF.

This clone was detected a few times. The chain links TRBV3-1 (or the pseudogene TRBV3-2) to TRBJ1-1, with a tentative D call TRBD1 (5 bases). V lost 1 base, J lost 4 bases, and 10 bases lay in between. This CDR3 contains 14 residues. CDR1 and CDR2 from the germline V gene are LGHDT and YNNKEL (reference sequence). The CDR3 region is CASSQAGKGTEAFF. DNA of the CDR3: TGTGCCAGCAGCCAAGCAGGGAAGGGCACTGAAGCTTTCTTT.

The chain combines TRBV6-7 with TRBJ2-7; D may be TRBD2 (5 bases). Being an ORF, TRBV6-7 has a function that is uncertain. V lost 4 bases to trimming and J lost 1 base, with 17 bases between them. The CDR3 length is 16 residues. This CDR3 is CASSSGEDTGSYEQYF. The DNA for the CDR3 is TGTGCCAGCAGTTCCGGGGAAGACACGGGTTCCTACGAGCAGTACTTC.

The rearrangement links TRBV20-1 to TRBJ2-7; D gene unclear. Germline-derived CDR1 and CDR2 are DFQATT and SNEGSKA (reference sequence). CDR3 length: 11 amino acids. Trimming stripped 2 bases from V and 8 bases from J, with 10 bases between. In nucleotides, the CDR3 is TGCAGTGCTAGAACCGACACCCAGCAGTACTTC. Protein product: CSARTDTQQYF.

This clone was picked up one time. This sequence joins TRBV10-3 and TRBJ1-1, with no clear D. This CDR3 comprises 16 residues. With 0 bases removed from V and 0 bases from J, the gap between germline ends came to 11 bases. Germline V gene lookup returns CDR1 ENHRY and CDR2 SYGVKD. In DNA form, the CDR3 reads TGTGCCATCAGTGAGTCGGCCAGGTCAATGAACACTGAAGCTTTCTTT. Translating gives CAISESARSMNTEAFF.

On this clone: In the same sample, other DNA sequences code for this CDR3. The V gene is TRBV2, the J gene TRBJ2-5; 13 bases are shared with TRBD2. From germline, CDR1 is SNHLY and CDR2 FYNNEI. The CDR3 is made up of 16 amino acids. Losses at the gene ends were 3 bases for V and 2 bases for J; bases not matched to a gene: 3. In nucleotides, the CDR3 is TGTGCCAGCAGTGAGGCACTAGCGGGGGGGCAAGAGACCCAGTACTTC. This sequence encodes CASSEALAGGQETQYF.

The chain links TRBV7-3 to TRBJ1-1, with no clear D. V was shortened by 2 bases and J by 3 bases, with 10 bases between the two germline ends. Germline CDR1 and CDR2: SGHTA and FQGTGA. The CDR3 covers 14 residues. For the CDR3, the DNA is TGTGCCAGCAGCTTACGGGGAGGAGACACTGAAGCTTTCTTT. Amino acids: CASSLRGGDTEAFF.

The chain uses TRBV18 and TRBJ1-2, with D uncertain. The V end lost 0 bases, the J end lost 0 bases, and 11 bases lay between the germline ends. CDR1 and CDR2 from the germline V gene are KGHSH and LQKENI. The length of the CDR3 is 16 residues. As DNA, the CDR3 is TGTGCCAGCTCACCACCCGTTTCCAGGACTAACTATGGCTACACCTTC. Its protein product is CASSPPVSRTNYGYTF.

The genes are TRBV7-6 and TRBJ2-7, with D possibly matching TRBD1 (6 bases). This CDR3 comprises 14 residues. Looked up from germline, CDR1 is SGHVS and CDR2 is FNYEAQ. V lost 5 bases and J 0 bases, leaving 11 bases between the germline ends. DNA of the CDR3: TGTGCCAGCAGCCACGGACAGAGCTCCTACGAGCAGTACTTC. It specifies CASSHGQSSYEQYF.

The chain joins TRBV30 to TRBJ1-2, with D perhaps TRBD1 (5 bases). The ends were cut back, 5 bases at V and 7 bases at J, with 14 bases in the middle. Germline V lookup: CDR1 GTSNPN, CDR2 SVGIG (reference sequence). The length of the CDR3 is 12 residues. CDR3 bases: TGTGCCTGGGGGGACTGGGGGGGTGGCTACACCTTC. Protein product: CAWGDWGGGYTF.

This chain links TRBV12-5 with TRBJ1-1, with 8 nucleotides matching TRBD1. The CDR3 sequence is 14 residues long. Germline V gene lookup returns CDR1 LGHNT and CDR2 FRNRAP. Trimming removed 6 bases from V and 1 base from J; junction bases left unmatched: 4. Here the CDR3 DNA reads TGTGCTAGTGGCCTGGGACAGGCGAACACTGAAGCTTTCTTT. It is translated as CASGLGQANTEAFF.

The chain couples TRBV15 to TRBJ1-2; D possibly corresponds to TRBD1 (6 bases). Germline V gene lookup returns CDR1 LNHNV and CDR2 YYDKDF (reference sequence). The CDR3 has 17 amino acids. V gave up 2 bases and J gave up 2 bases, with 18 bases separating them. The CDR3 sequence is CATSRKEGGYLNYGYTF. CDR3 bases: TGTGCCACCAGCAGAAAAGAAGGGGGATACCTAAACTATGGCTACACCTTC. Looking up the rest from reference TRBV15 and TRBJ1-2 gives the full variable domain: DAMVIQNPRYQVTQFGKPVTLSCSQTLNHNVMYWYQQKSSQAPKLLFHYYDKDFNNEADTPDNFQSRRPNTSFCFLDIRSPGLGDTAMYLCATSRKEGGYLNYGYTFGSGTRLTVV.

The rearrangement uses TRBV30 and TRBJ1-6; D gene uncertain. The CDR3 contains 14 residues. The germline V gene encodes CDR1 GTSNPN and CDR2 SVGIG (reference sequence). Trimming pared 0 bases from V and 4 bases from J, leaving 7 bases between. CDR3: CAWSVQLYNSPLHF. The CDR3 DNA sequence: TGTGCCTGGAGTGTACAGCTATATAATTCACCCCTCCACTTT.

This chain links TRBV7-2 with TRBJ1-6, with 12 positions matching TRBD1. The length of the CDR3 is 17 residues. The J segment lost 9 bases and the V segment lost 5 bases, leaving 11 bases of the junction unmatched. Germline V gene sequence: CDR1 SGHTA, CDR2 FQGNSA. The CDR3 protein is CASSHGTGGAFSSPLHF. In nucleotides, the CDR3 is TGTGCCAGCAGCCACGGGACAGGGGGCGCTTTCAGTTCACCCCTCCACTTT.